One sample yielded the 20 T cell receptor beta chains listed below, sequenced in a study of cytomegalovirus exposure and HLA in healthy donors. The PCR contained 60 Vbeta and 13 Jbeta primers. The protocol was immunoSEQ multiplex PCR, while the TCRdb copy is restricted to in-frame clones and leaves out a portion. The sample has about 180,000 clones, 70% to 85% seen once; the top ten hold 1.4% to 1.5%. The sequenced sample was PBMCs. The receptor source for this set is a woman aged 25-40 years in good health and CMV-seropositive.

The V call is TRBV5-1, the J call TRBJ2-3; TRBD1 is a possible D gene (6 bases). Germline V gives CDR1 SGHRS, CDR2 YFSETQ. This CDR3 spans 17 amino acids. V lost 0 bases, J lost 3 bases, and 17 bases lay in between. CDR3 residues: CASSLGDSGVVTDTQYF. The CDR3 DNA reads TGCGCCAGCAGCTTGGGAGACTCAGGGGTAGTAACAGATACGCAGTATTTT.

This clone was seen once. V usage is TRBV28 and J usage is TRBJ2-2, with 11 bases that match TRBD2. Germline CDR1 and CDR2: MDHEN and SYDVKM. Losses at the gene ends were 11 bases for V and 8 bases for J; bases not matched to a gene: 10. This CDR3 has 14 residues. The CDR3 bases are TGTGCCGGGATACTAGCGGGAGTACGGGGGGAGCTGTTTTTT. This translates into CAGILAGVRGELFF. The full variable domain, with the rest looked up from reference TRBV28 and TRBJ2-2, is DVKVTQSSRYLVKRTGEKVFLECVQDMDHENMFWYRQDPGLGLRLIYFSYDVKMKEKGDIPEGYSVSREKKERFSLILESASTNQTSMYLCAGILAGVRGELFFGEGSRLTVL.

The CDR3 nucleotides are TGCAGCGTTGAAACGGGACAGAGCTCCTACGAGCAGTACTTC. It specifies CSVETGQSSYEQYF. The chain couples TRBV29-1 to TRBJ2-7; TRBD1 aligns across 7 bases. Unmatched junction bases numbered 4, after V lost 2 bases and J lost 0 bases. CDR1 is SQVTM, CDR2 ANQGSEA, per germline. There are 14 residues in the CDR3.

The chain joins TRBV10-3 to TRBJ1-2, with unresolved D. Per germline, CDR1 ENHRY and CDR2 SYGVKD. V was cut by 4 bases and J by 7 bases, with 13 bases left in between. The CDR3 length is 13 residues. The CDR3 DNA is TGTGCCATCAGTGGGAAGGAGGGAGTTGGCTACACCTTC. Encoded protein: CAISGKEGVGYTF.

The chain has TRBV28 and TRBJ1-2; tentative D call: TRBD1 (6 bases). V dropped 3 bases and J dropped 3 bases, with 11 bases sitting between them. The CDR3 covers 14 residues. Germline CDR1 MDHEN, CDR2 SYDVKM. The CDR3, as DNA: TGTGCCAGCAGTTTGACGCAGGGGTACTATGGCTACACCTTC. Protein: CASSLTQGYYGYTF.

The chain couples TRBV28 to TRBJ2-3, with 10 nucleotides matching TRBD2. Germline values: CDR1 MDHEN, CDR2 SYDVKM. The CDR3 is 16 amino acids. Unmatched junction bases numbered 5, after V lost 5 bases and J lost 0 bases. The CDR3 spells CASSVTSGASTDTQYF. As DNA, the CDR3 is TGTGCCAGCAGTGTTACTAGCGGGGCTAGCACAGATACGCAGTATTTT.

The V and J genes are TRBV19 and TRBJ2-4; 8 nucleotides agree with TRBD1. The CDR3 sequence is 15 residues long. J was trimmed by 9 bases and V by 0 bases; bases with no gene match: 7. The germline CDR1 and CDR2 sequences are LNHDA and SQIVND (reference sequence). The CDR3 DNA reads as TGTGCCAGTAGTATAGAAGGGCAGGGGGCAATCATTCAGTACTTC. Protein sequence: CASSIEGQGAIIQYF.

The V and J genes are TRBV27 and TRBJ2-3; no firm D call. Germline assignment: CDR1 MNHEY and CDR2 SMNVEV (reference sequence). Trimming cost V 4 bases and J 5 bases, with 7 bases left between them. CDR3 length equals 12 residues. CDR3 coding DNA: TGTGCCAGCAGTTCTCCCTTAGATACGCAGTATTTT. It is translated as CASSSPLDTQYF.

The chain has TRBV5-4 and TRBJ1-1; the D gene is possibly TRBD1 (5 bases). The CDR3 has 14 amino acids. CDR1 SGHNT and CDR2 YYREEE come from the germline V gene (reference sequence). The V gene lost 3 bases and the J gene lost 5 bases, with 14 bases spanning the gap. The CDR3 nucleotides are TGTGCCAGCAGCTCGATGACAGTGAGGACTGAAGCTTTCTTT. Protein product: CASSSMTVRTEAFF.

The CDR3 region has the DNA TGCGCCAGCAGCTTGGCCGGGGGTATAGAGACCCAGTACTTC. This translates into CASSLAGGIETQYF. J is TRBJ2-5 and V is TRBV5-1; possibly TRBD2 for D (6 bases). CDR1 and CDR2 from the germline V gene are SGHRS and YFSETQ. Trimming left V 0 bases short and J 4 bases short, with 10 bases between. The CDR3 runs to 14 residues.

The chain links TRBV10-3 to TRBJ2-7; no firm D call. From germline, CDR1 is ENHRY and CDR2 SYGVKD. Trimming took off 3 bases at V and 2 bases at J, with 8 bases between the two ends. The CDR3 is 13 residues long. The CDR3 sequence: CAISEDRAYEQYF. The CDR3, as DNA: TGTGCCATCAGTGAAGACCGGGCCTACGAGCAGTACTTC.

Only a few counts were recorded for this clone. The chain joins TRBV27 to TRBJ1-5; 8 bases align to TRBD1. V shed 5 bases, J shed 3 bases, and the junction held 3 bases outside the gene matches. CDR3 length: 14 amino acids. In germline, CDR1 is MNHEY, CDR2 SMNVEV (reference sequence). CDR3 nucleotides: TGTGCCAGCAGTAGCAGGGGGCCCAATCAGCCCCAGCATTTT. Its protein product is CASSSRGPNQPQHF.

This chain links TRBV7-2 with TRBJ2-3, with 7 bases matching TRBD2. This CDR3 has 15 residues. The V gene end was trimmed by 1 base and the J gene end by 6 bases; junction bases not matched to a gene: 7. CDR1 and CDR2 from the germline V gene are SGHTA and FQGNSA. For the CDR3, the DNA is TGTGCCAGCAGCTTAGTAGGACTAGACGGGGATACGCAGTATTTT. It translates to CASSLVGLDGDTQYF.

The chain is built from TRBV10-1 and TRBJ2-2; D is possibly TRBD1 (6 bases). With 7 bases removed from V and 1 base from J, the gap between germline ends came to 16 bases. Germline V CDR1 and CDR2: WNHNN, SYGVQD (reference sequence). The CDR3 is made up of 16 amino acids. CDR3 protein: CASTPGHLLNTGELFF. For the CDR3, the DNA is TGCGCCAGCACCCCGGGACACCTATTGAACACCGGGGAGCTGTTTTTT.

The J gene is TRBJ2-2, the V gene TRBV5-1, with D unclear. The germline V gene encodes CDR1 SGHRS and CDR2 YFSETQ. Trimming left V 2 bases short and J 2 bases short, with 7 bases between. The CDR3 contains 14 residues. CDR3 sequence reads: CASSFGENTGELFF. The CDR3 coding sequence is TGCGCCAGCAGCTTCGGAGAAAACACCGGGGAGCTGTTTTTT.

Only a few counts were recorded for this clone. J is TRBJ1-1 and V is TRBV15; no firm D call. The germline CDR1 and CDR2 sequences are LNHNV and YYDKDF (reference sequence). V was cut by 3 bases and J by 0 bases, with 14 bases left in between. This CDR3 comprises 16 residues. This CDR3 reads CATSREVGSMNTEAFF. The CDR3 coding sequence is TGTGCCACCAGCAGGGAAGTCGGGAGTATGAACACTGAAGCTTTCTTT.

The count of this clone is one. The CDR3 DNA sequence: TGCAGCGCGAGGGGGCACTATGGCTACACCTTC. The encoded protein is CSARGHYGYTF. V usage is TRBV20-1 and J usage is TRBJ1-2, with 7 bases lining up with TRBD1. CDR3 length equals 11 residues. Germline V gene lookup returns CDR1 DFQATT and CDR2 SNEGSKA (reference sequence).

The sample holds a few counts of this clone. The chain carries TRBV11-3 and TRBJ1-1, with 7 positions matching TRBD1. V shed 6 bases, J shed 6 bases, and the junction held 7 bases outside the gene matches. CDR3 length equals 13 residues. Germline CDR1 SGHNT, CDR2 YENEEA. Here the CDR3 reads CASRLTGEAEAFF. For the CDR3, the DNA is TGTGCCAGCAGACTCACAGGGGAAGCTGAAGCTTTCTTT.

This sequence joins TRBV30 and TRBJ1-1; D is ambiguous. The V gene lost 2 bases and the J gene lost 6 bases, with 13 bases spanning the gap. This CDR3 is built from 13 residues. Germline loops: CDR1 GTSNPN, CDR2 SVGIG (reference sequence). Here the CDR3 reads CAWSRRRAAEAFF. DNA for the CDR3: TGTGCCTGGAGTCGTCGGAGGGCCGCTGAAGCTTTCTTT.

This clone was found a few times. This sequence joins TRBV4-2 and TRBJ2-1; D is possibly TRBD2 (5 bases). The germline V gene encodes CDR1 LGHNA and CDR2 YNFKEQ. Trimming removed 0 bases at V and 12 bases at J, with 9 bases between. This CDR3 is built from 12 residues. Here the CDR3 reads CASSQESGTQFF. The DNA for the CDR3 is TGTGCCAGCAGCCAAGAGTCGGGAACGCAGTTCTTC.